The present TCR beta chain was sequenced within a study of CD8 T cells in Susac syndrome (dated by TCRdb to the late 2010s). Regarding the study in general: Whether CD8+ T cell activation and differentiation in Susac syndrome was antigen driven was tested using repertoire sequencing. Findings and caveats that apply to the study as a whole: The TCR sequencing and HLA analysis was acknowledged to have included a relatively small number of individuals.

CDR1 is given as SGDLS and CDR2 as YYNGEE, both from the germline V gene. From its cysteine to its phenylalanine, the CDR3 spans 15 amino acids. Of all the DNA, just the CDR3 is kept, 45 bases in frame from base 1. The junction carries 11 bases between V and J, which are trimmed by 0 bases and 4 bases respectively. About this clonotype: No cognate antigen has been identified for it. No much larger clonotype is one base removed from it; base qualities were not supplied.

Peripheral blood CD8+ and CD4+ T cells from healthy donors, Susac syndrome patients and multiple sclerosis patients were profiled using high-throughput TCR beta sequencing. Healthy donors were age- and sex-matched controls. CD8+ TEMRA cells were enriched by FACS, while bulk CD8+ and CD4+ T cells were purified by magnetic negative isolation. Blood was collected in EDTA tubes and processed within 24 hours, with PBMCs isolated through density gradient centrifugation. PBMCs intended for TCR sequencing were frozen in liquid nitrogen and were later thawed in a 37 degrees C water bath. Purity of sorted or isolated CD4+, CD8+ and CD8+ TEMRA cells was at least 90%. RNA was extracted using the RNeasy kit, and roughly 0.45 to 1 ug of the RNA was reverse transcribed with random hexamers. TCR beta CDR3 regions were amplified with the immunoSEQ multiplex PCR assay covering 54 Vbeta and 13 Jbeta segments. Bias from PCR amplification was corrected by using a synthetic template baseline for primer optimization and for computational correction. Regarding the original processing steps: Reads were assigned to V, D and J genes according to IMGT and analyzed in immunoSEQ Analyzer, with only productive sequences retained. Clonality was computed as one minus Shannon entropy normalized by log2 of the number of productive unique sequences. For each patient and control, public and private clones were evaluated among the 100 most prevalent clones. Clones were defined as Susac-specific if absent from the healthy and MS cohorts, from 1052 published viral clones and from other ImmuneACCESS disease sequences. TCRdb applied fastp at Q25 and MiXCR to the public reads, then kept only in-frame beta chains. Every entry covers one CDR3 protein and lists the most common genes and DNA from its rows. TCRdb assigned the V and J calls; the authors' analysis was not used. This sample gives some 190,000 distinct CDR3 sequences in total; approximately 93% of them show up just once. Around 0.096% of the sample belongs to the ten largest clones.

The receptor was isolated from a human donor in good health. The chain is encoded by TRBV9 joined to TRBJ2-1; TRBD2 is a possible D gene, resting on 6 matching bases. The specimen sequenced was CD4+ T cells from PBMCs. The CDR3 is CASSVGPGEYNEQFF. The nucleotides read TGTGCCAGCAGCGTAGGTCCGGGGGAGTACAATGAGCAGTTCTTC.